This T cell receptor beta chain stems from a study of control samples from healthy donors and cancer patients. The J segment lost 2 bases and the V segment lost 5 bases, leaving 6 bases of the junction unmatched. Germline values: CDR1 LNHNV, CDR2 YYDKDF (reference sequence). The CDR3 length is 15 residues. The repertoire was sequenced with immunoSEQ multiplex PCR; TCRdb's copy has only in-frame clones and lacks some. The sample consists of 85,000 to 90,000 clones, about 84% of them appearing once. The sequenced sample consisted of blood. The receptor comes from a woman between 35 and 50 years old in good health. V and J are TRBV15 and TRBJ2-7, with 10 positions matching TRBD1. In nucleotides, the CDR3 is TGTGCCACCAGCGGCCCCGGGACAGGGGCCTACGAGCAGTACTTC. Protein sequence: CATSGPGTGAYEQYF.